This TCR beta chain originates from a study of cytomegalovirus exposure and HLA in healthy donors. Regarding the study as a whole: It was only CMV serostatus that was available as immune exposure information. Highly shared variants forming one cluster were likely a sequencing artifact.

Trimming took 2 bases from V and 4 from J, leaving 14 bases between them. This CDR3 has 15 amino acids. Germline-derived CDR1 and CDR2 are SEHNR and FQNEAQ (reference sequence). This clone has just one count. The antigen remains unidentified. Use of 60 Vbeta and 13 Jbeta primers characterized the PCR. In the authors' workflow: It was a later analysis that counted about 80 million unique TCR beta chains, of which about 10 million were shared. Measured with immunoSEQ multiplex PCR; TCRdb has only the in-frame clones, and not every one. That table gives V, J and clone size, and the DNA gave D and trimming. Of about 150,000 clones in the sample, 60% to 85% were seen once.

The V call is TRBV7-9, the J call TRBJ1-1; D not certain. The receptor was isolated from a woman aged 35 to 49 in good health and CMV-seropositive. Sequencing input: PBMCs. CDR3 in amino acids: CASSLKAARVTEAFF. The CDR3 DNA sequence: TGTGCCAGCAGCTTAAAGGCAGCGCGAGTCACTGAAGCTTTCTTT.